These 26 T cell receptor beta chains share one sample of origin, sequenced in a study of blood T cell repertoires in COVID-19. Measured with immunoSEQ multiplex PCR; TCRdb has only the in-frame clones, and not every one. The table has roughly 24,000 clones, more than 75% seen once; the top ten hold around 18%. Sequencing used peripheral blood. These receptors all stem from a woman at least 80 years old with acute or convalescent COVID-19.

J is TRBJ1-2 and V is TRBV5-1, with 7 bases identical to TRBD1. V lost 1 base and J lost 7; bases outside the gene matches: 7. The CDR3 loop spans 14 amino acids. Germline CDR1 reads SGHRS; CDR2 reads YFSETQ. CDR3 sequence reads: CASSLPGQVGGYTF. CDR3 nucleotides: TGCGCCAGCAGCTTGCCCGGACAGGTTGGTGGCTACACCTTC.

This rearrangement joins TRBV29-1 to TRBJ2-3; 13 nucleotides align to TRBD2. This CDR3 spans 15 amino acids. V shed 3 bases and J 2 bases; nucleotides not matched to a gene: 2. Germline CDR1 reads SQVTM; CDR2 reads ANQGSEA. The DNA of the CDR3 is TGCAGCGTTGAGGGACTAGCGGGGTACACAGATACGCAGTATTTT. It yields the protein CSVEGLAGYTDTQYF.

The chain combines TRBV5-6 with TRBJ2-5; 13 nucleotides match TRBD2. Germline-derived CDR1 and CDR2 are SGHDT and YYEEEE. The V gene end was trimmed by 0 bases and the J gene end by 4 bases; junction bases not matched to a gene: 0. The CDR3 loop spans 15 amino acids. CDR3 protein: CASSLGLAGGETQYF. CDR3 DNA sequence: TGTGCCAGCAGCTTGGGACTAGCGGGAGGAGAGACCCAGTACTTC.

The CDR3 DNA reads TGTGCCAGCAGCTCCTCCAGGAAGTACAATGAGCAGTTCTTC. Translating gives CASSSSRKYNEQFF. V is TRBV7-9 and J is TRBJ2-1; D remains unclear. Germline values: CDR1 SEHNR, CDR2 FQNEAQ (reference sequence). V gave up 4 bases and J gave up 4 bases, with 11 bases separating them. The CDR3 covers 14 residues.

The gene calls are TRBV10-1 and TRBJ2-3; D is uncertain. Trimming removed 3 bases at V and 1 base at J, with 11 bases between. The CDR3 runs to 15 residues. Per the germline V gene, CDR1 is WNHNN and CDR2 is SYGVQD (reference sequence). The CDR3 sequence is CASSDSNYRTDTQYF. The CDR3 DNA is TGCGCCAGCAGTGATAGCAACTACCGCACAGATACGCAGTATTTT.

The chain combines TRBV18 with TRBJ2-5; perhaps TRBD1 as D (5 bases). Looked up from germline, CDR1 is KGHSH and CDR2 is LQKENI. Trimming stripped 3 bases from V and 5 bases from J, with 10 bases between. The CDR3 has 13 residues. The CDR3 DNA reads TGTGCCAGCTCACCCTCCAGGGATGAGACCCAGTACTTC. Translation gives CASSPSRDETQYF.

J is TRBJ1-2 and V is TRBV6-2 or TRBV6-3, with D perhaps matching TRBD1 (5 bases). V was shortened by 5 bases and J by 4 bases, with 8 bases between the two germline ends. This CDR3 has 12 amino acids. Looked up from germline, CDR1 is MNHEY and CDR2 is SVGEGT. DNA of the CDR3: TGTGCCAGCAGTGGAAGGGGCTATGGCTACACCTTC. Its protein is CASSGRGYGYTF.

This chain links TRBV7-2 with TRBJ2-1; TRBD2 might be the D (5 bases). Germline CDR1 SGHTA, CDR2 FQGNSA. Trimming cost V 6 bases and J 6 bases, with 15 bases left between them. CDR3 length: 14 amino acids. Written as DNA, the CDR3 is TGTGCCAGCAGAAAGTCGGGGTCGGTCAATGAGCAGTTCTTC. Its protein product is CASRKSGSVNEQFF.

The rearrangement links TRBV7-2 to TRBJ2-3; TRBD1 agrees at 10 bases. The CDR3 spans 16 residues. Trimming cost V 1 base and J 10 bases; bases outside gene matches: 11. CDR1 is SGHTA, CDR2 FQGNSA, per germline. The CDR3 spells CASSLGTGGAHGAQYF. The CDR3 DNA is TGTGCCAGCAGCTTAGGGACAGGGGGGGCCCACGGGGCGCAGTATTTT.

This chain uses TRBV18 with TRBJ2-7; D is uncertain. CDR1 KGHSH and CDR2 LQKENI come from the germline V gene. V was pared by 6 bases and J by 0 bases, with 15 bases between. The CDR3 spans 15 residues. The CDR3 protein is CASSPNPSNSYEQYF. The CDR3 bases are TGTGCCAGCTCTCCGAATCCGAGTAACTCCTACGAGCAGTACTTC.

The chain employs TRBV7-9 and TRBJ2-2, with 11 bases matching TRBD2. The CDR3 has 18 amino acids. The germline CDR1 and CDR2 sequences are SEHNR and FQNEAQ (reference sequence). The V gene end was trimmed by 5 bases and the J gene end by 1 base; junction bases not matched to a gene: 9. The CDR3 nucleotides are TGTGCCAGCAGCCCCACACAGACTAGCGGGATGAACACCGGGGAGCTGTTTTTT. Its translation is CASSPTQTSGMNTGELFF.

This chain links TRBV30 with TRBJ1-1; TRBD1 might be the D (5 bases). Germline-derived CDR1 and CDR2 are GTSNPN and SVGIG (reference sequence). CDR3 length: 12 amino acids. Between the trimmed V and J ends, which lost 7 bases and 4 bases, there was a span of 13 bases. For the CDR3, the DNA is TGTGCCTCCCGTTTCAGGGCCACTGAAGCTTTCTTT. This encodes CASRFRATEAFF.

V is TRBV6-2 or TRBV6-3 and J is TRBJ1-1, with TRBD1 matching over 9 bases. CDR1 is MNHEY and CDR2 is SVGEGT in the germline V gene. The junction had 8 bases not matched to a gene; V was cut back by 3 bases and J by 6 bases. The CDR3 runs 15 residues. The CDR3 reads CASSYGGTGSAEAFF. The CDR3 DNA reads TGTGCCAGCAGTTATGGGGGGACAGGGTCCGCTGAAGCTTTCTTT.

The chain joins TRBV7-8 to TRBJ2-2; possible D gene TRBD1, 7 bases. CDR1 and CDR2 from the germline V gene are SGHVS and FQNEAQ. Trimming removed 6 bases from V and 0 bases from J, with 11 bases in between. The CDR3 totals 15 residues. CDR3 coding DNA: TGTGCCAGCAGACGCGGGACAGCGAACACCGGGGAGCTGTTTTTT. Residues: CASRRGTANTGELFF.

The chain couples TRBV3-1 (or the pseudogene TRBV3-2) to TRBJ1-2; TRBD1 might be the D (5 bases). CDR3 length: 15 residues. The V gene's germline CDR1 is LGHDT and CDR2 YNNKEL (reference sequence). Trimming pared 0 bases from V and 6 bases from J, leaving 14 bases between. In DNA, the CDR3 is TGTGCCAGCAGCCAAGAGCCGCGGGGGTTGGATGGCTACACCTTC. It yields the protein CASSQEPRGLDGYTF.

As concerns this clone: In the same sample, other DNA sequences code for this CDR3. The chain has TRBV29-1 and TRBJ1-2, with D maybe TRBD1 (5 bases). Germline assignment: CDR1 SQVTM and CDR2 ANQGSEA. The CDR3 is made up of 13 amino acids. This chain's CDR3 is CRVPDRAGGGYTF. CDR3 DNA sequence: TGCCGGGTCCCGGACCGGGCGGGGGGGGGCTACACCTTC.

The CDR3, as DNA: TGCGCCAGCAGTCGTGGCAGTATTGAAGCTTTCTTT. It is translated as CASSRGSIEAFF. The rearrangement joins TRBV10-2 to TRBJ1-1; D is uncertain. The germline V gene has CDR1 WSHSY and CDR2 SAAADI. The V gene lost 5 bases and the J gene lost 7 bases, with 11 bases spanning the gap. The CDR3 totals 12 residues.

The chain is built from TRBV5-1 and TRBJ2-2; TRBD1 matches at 7 bases. The germline V gene encodes CDR1 SGHRS and CDR2 YFSETQ. There are 14 residues in the CDR3. Trimming cost V 0 bases and J 6 bases; bases outside gene matches: 2. CDR3 amino acids: CASSLAQGAGELFF. In nucleotides, the CDR3 is TGCGCCAGCAGCTTGGCCCAGGGGGCCGGGGAGCTGTTTTTT.

A few counts support this clone. The V and J genes are TRBV12-3 or TRBV12-4 and TRBJ2-7; 8 bases match TRBD2. The CDR3 loop spans 13 amino acids. The J segment lost 8 bases and the V segment lost 5 bases, leaving 8 bases of the junction unmatched. In DNA form, the CDR3 reads TGTGCCAGCAGTCACAGCGGGAGCGTCCAGCAGTACTTC. This translates into CASSHSGSVQQYF.

V gene TRBV5-1 combines with J gene TRBJ2-3, with D perhaps matching TRBD1 (5 bases). V lost 0 bases and J 3 bases, leaving 14 bases between the germline ends. The CDR3 contains 16 residues. CDR1 is SGHRS and CDR2 is YFSETQ in the germline V gene. For the CDR3, the DNA is TGCGCCAGCAGCTTGGACGCCAGGAGACAGACAGATACGCAGTATTTT. Amino acids: CASSLDARRQTDTQYF.

The genes are TRBV29-1 and TRBJ2-3; 10 bases agree with TRBD2. Germline CDR1 is SQVTM and CDR2 is ANQGSEA. Unmatched junction bases numbered 8, after V lost 4 bases and J lost 4 bases. The CDR3 contains 15 residues. CDR3 bases: TGCAGCGTTGCCATGAGCGGGAGGGCCCCAGATACGCAGTATTTT. It translates to CSVAMSGRAPDTQYF.

The chain combines TRBV7-6 with TRBJ2-1, with 10 bases aligning to TRBD1. From germline, CDR1 is SGHVS and CDR2 FNYEAQ. V was clipped by 3 bases and J by 5 bases; unmatched bases: 7. CDR3 length: 16 residues. In DNA form, the CDR3 reads TGTGCCAGCAGCTTGTACCGGGACAGGGGCCACAATGAGCAGTTCTTC. This gives the protein CASSLYRDRGHNEQFF.

V is TRBV5-1 and J is TRBJ2-7; maybe TRBD2 (5 bases). CDR1 and CDR2 (germline): SGHRS, YFSETQ. The CDR3 totals 14 residues. V was clipped by 0 bases and J by 5 bases, with 12 bases between them. The CDR3 nucleotides read TGCGCCAGCAGCTTGGGTCGGGGTAACGACGAGCAGTACTTC. Its translation: CASSLGRGNDEQYF.

The rearrangement links TRBV6-2 or TRBV6-3 to TRBJ1-1; tentative D call: TRBD1 (6 bases). Germline CDR1 is MNHEY and CDR2 is SVGEGT. The CDR3 is made up of 16 amino acids. Trimming removed 6 bases from V and 4 bases from J, with 21 bases in between. The CDR3, as DNA: TGTGCCAGCAGCTCATCCATCGGGGGGGGGCCCACTGAAGCTTTCTTT. Protein sequence: CASSSSIGGGPTEAFF.

The chain has TRBV11-2 and TRBJ2-3, with D perhaps matching TRBD2 (5 bases). Deletions cut 1 base from V and 6 bases from J, with 8 bases between. This CDR3 is built from 13 residues. Germline V gives CDR1 SGHAT, CDR2 FQNNGV. The CDR3 DNA is TGTGCCAGCAGCTTAGGGAGGTGGGATACGCAGTATTTT. Its protein product is CASSLGRWDTQYF.

The V gene is TRBV18, the J gene TRBJ1-1; D unclear. Trimming pared 2 bases from V and 3 bases from J, leaving 7 bases between. This CDR3 is built from 13 residues. Germline CDR1 is KGHSH and CDR2 is LQKENI. The CDR3 here is CASSPNRDTEAFF. For the CDR3, the DNA is TGTGCCAGCTCACCAAACCGGGACACTGAAGCTTTCTTT. The complete variable domain, with remaining parts taken from reference TRBV18 and TRBJ1-1, reads NAGVMQNPRHLVRRRGQEARLRCSPMKGHSHVYWYRQLPEEGLKFMVYLQKENIIDESGMPKERFSAEFPKEGPSILRIQQVVRGDSAAYFCASSPNRDTEAFFGQGTRLTVV.